The next 21 T cell receptor beta chains were all read from a single sample in a study of chemoradiotherapy in HPV16-positive cancers. Here immunoSEQ multiplex PCR was the method, and the copy in TCRdb shows in-frame clones only, minus some. This sample has over a thousand clones, with 70% to 90% found just once. Sequencing used tumor tissue, obtained from a patient who underwent chemoradiotherapy. These receptors originate from a human donor with HPV-associated anogenital cancer.

The CDR3 DNA reads TGTGCCAGCAGCTTAGACCCCCAGGAGCGACAATACAATGAGCAGTTCTTC. Translating it yields CASSLDPQERQYNEQFF. The chain couples TRBV7-6 to TRBJ2-1; D is undetermined. From germline, CDR1 is SGHVS and CDR2 FNYEAQ. V was pared by 1 base and J by 4 bases, with 17 bases between. The CDR3 has 17 amino acids.

This clone was counted once. V and J are TRBV6-5 and TRBJ2-1; 7 positions agree with TRBD1. CDR3 length equals 14 residues. J was trimmed by 7 bases and V by 6 bases; bases with no gene match: 9. The germline CDR1 and CDR2 sequences are MNHEY and SVGAGI. CDR3 residues: CASSYRGANNEQFF. The CDR3 DNA reads TGTGCCAGCAGCTACAGGGGAGCTAATAATGAGCAGTTCTTC.

The chain employs TRBV4-1 and TRBJ2-3; possible D gene TRBD2, 6 bases. V was clipped by 1 base and J by 2 bases, with 13 bases between them. Per the germline V gene, CDR1 is MGHRA and CDR2 is YSYEKL. The CDR3 consists of 16 residues. In DNA, the CDR3 is TGCGCCAGCAGCCAAGGATGGGGACTGCCCACAGATACGCAGTATTTT. Translated: CASSQGWGLPTDTQYF.

This chain uses TRBV18 with TRBJ2-7; the D is unclear. From germline, CDR1 is KGHSH and CDR2 LQKENI. V lost 4 bases, J lost 3 bases, and 13 bases lay in between. The length of the CDR3 is 14 residues. CDR3 sequence reads: CASSRRSNFYEQYF. CDR3 in DNA: TGTGCCAGCTCACGGAGAAGTAATTTCTACGAGCAGTACTTC.

The chain carries TRBV5-4 and TRBJ2-3, with TRBD2 as a possible D gene (6 bases). The germline V gene has CDR1 SGHNT and CDR2 YYREEE (reference sequence). This CDR3 region has 15 residues. The V end was cut by 4 bases, the J end by 2 bases, with 14 bases between. CDR3 bases: TGTGCCAGCAGCCCCACCGGGGGTTCCACAGATACGCAGTATTTT. Its translation: CASSPTGGSTDTQYF. The variable domain in full, with the rest retrieved from reference TRBV5-4 and TRBJ2-3, is ETGVTQSPTHLIKTRGQQVTLRCSSQSGHNTVSWYQQALGQGPQFIFQYYREEENGRGNFPPRFSGLQFPNYSSELNVNALELDDSALYLCASSPTGGSTDTQYFGPGTRLTVL.

The chain is built from TRBV6-4 and TRBJ2-3; 10 bases align to TRBD2. This CDR3 has 16 residues. Germline V gene lookup returns CDR1 MRHNA and CDR2 SNTAGT. The V gene end was trimmed by 0 bases and the J gene end by 0 bases; junction bases not matched to a gene: 0. CDR3 bases: TGTGCCAGCAGTGACTCGACTAGCGGGAGCACAGATACGCAGTATTTT. It translates to CASSDSTSGSTDTQYF.

V and J are TRBV6-1 and TRBJ1-3; D gene unclear. The CDR3 runs 17 residues. V was clipped by 0 bases and J by 0 bases, with 12 bases between them. Per germline, CDR1 MNHNS and CDR2 SASEGT. This CDR3 reads CASSEAVTESSGNTIYF. The CDR3 coding sequence is TGTGCCAGCAGTGAAGCTGTGACGGAGAGCTCTGGAAACACCATATATTTT.

This chain links TRBV2 with TRBJ2-3; D not resolved. CDR3 length equals 11 residues. Trimming pared 6 bases from V and 8 bases from J, leaving 9 bases between. CDR1 is SNHLY and CDR2 is FYNNEI in the germline V gene. The DNA for the CDR3 is TGTGCCAGCAGGGCTACGGGTACGCAGTATTTT. Amino acid sequence: CASRATGTQYF.

The chain carries TRBV7-2 and TRBJ2-1; D is unclear. V dropped 1 base and J dropped 8 bases, with 6 bases sitting between them. The germline V gene encodes CDR1 SGHTA and CDR2 FQGNSA. The CDR3 has 12 residues. The DNA for the CDR3 is TGTGCCAGCAGCTTAGTTATCCATGAGCAGTTCTTC. Its translation is CASSLVIHEQFF. The complete variable domain, with remaining parts taken from reference TRBV7-2 and TRBJ2-1, reads GAGVSQSPSNKVTEKGKDVELRCDPISGHTALYWYRQSLGQGLEFLIYFQGNSAPDKSGLPSDRFSAERTGGSVSTLTIQRTQQEDSAVYLCASSLVIHEQFFGPGTRLTVL.

The chain has TRBV6-4 and TRBJ1-1; D gene ambiguous. The CDR3 consists of 8 residues. CDR1 is MRHNA and CDR2 is SNTAGT in the germline V gene. Trimming left V 7 bases short and J 6 bases short, with 0 bases between. Here the CDR3 DNA reads TGTGCCAGCACTGAAGCTTTCTTT. Translated: CASTEAFF.

This clone was observed a single time. The chain carries TRBV21-1 and TRBJ2-7; TRBD1 is taken as the D call from the table, unchecked against the DNA. TRBV21-1 is noted as a pseudogene. CDR3 length: 17 residues. The CDR3 loop reads CASRLRYLGALMCEQYF. The CDR3 DNA reads TGTGCCAGCAGATTAAGGTACCTGGGGGCTTTGATGTGCGAGCAGTACTTC.

The chain couples TRBV2 to TRBJ1-3; D unclear. The V end was cut by 5 bases, the J end by 1 base, with 9 bases between. Looked up from germline, CDR1 is SNHLY and CDR2 is FYNNEI. The CDR3 is made up of 14 amino acids. CDR3 bases: TGTGCCAGCAGTTCTCTTGGGTCTGGAAACACCATATATTTT. This encodes CASSSLGSGNTIYF.

The chain combines TRBV30 with TRBJ2-5; the D gene could be TRBD1 or TRBD2 (6 bases each). The CDR3 consists of 14 residues. Germline V lookup: CDR1 GTSNPN, CDR2 SVGIG (reference sequence). Trimming shortened V by 2 bases and J by 1 base, and 11 bases separated the two germline ends. Here the CDR3 DNA reads TGTGCCTGGAGTCGGGGGACACTCCAAGAGACCCAGTACTTC. Protein: CAWSRGTLQETQYF. Full variable domain (missing parts from reference TRBV30 and TRBJ2-5): SQTIHQWPATLVQPVGSPLSLECTVEGTSNPNLYWYRQAAGRGLQLLFYSVGIGQISSEVPQNLSASRPQDRQFILSSKKLLLSDSGFYLCAWSRGTLQETQYFGPGTRLLVL.

The chain carries TRBV28 and TRBJ1-1; D might be TRBD1 (5 bases). V gave up 2 bases and J gave up 6 bases, with 10 bases separating them. The CDR3 runs 13 residues. Germline CDR1 and CDR2: MDHEN and SYDVKM. DNA for the CDR3: TGTGCCAGCAGTTTACTTTGGGGGTCTGAAGCTTTCTTT. It translates to CASSLLWGSEAFF.

The CDR3 nucleotides are TGTGCCAGCAGACAAGAACTCCGTTTGGTAGGCAATCAGCCCCAGCATTTT. The encoded protein is CASRQELRLVGNQPQHF. V is TRBV28 and J is TRBJ1-5; D uncertain. CDR1 is MDHEN, CDR2 SYDVKM, per germline. Trimming left V 6 bases short and J 2 bases short, with 20 bases between. The CDR3 is made up of 17 amino acids.

The rearrangement links TRBV27 to TRBJ2-5; D is ambiguous. The V end lost 0 bases, the J end lost 5 bases, and 7 bases lay between the germline ends. The CDR3 runs to 13 residues. In germline, CDR1 is MNHEY, CDR2 SMNVEV (reference sequence). The CDR3 DNA reads TGTGCCAGCAGTTTATCGGCCTGGGAGACCCAGTACTTC. This codes for CASSLSAWETQYF.

This sequence joins TRBV4-3 and TRBJ1-1; perhaps TRBD1 as D (6 bases). The CDR3 loop spans 14 amino acids. The germline V and J ends were trimmed by 1 base and 4 bases, with 10 bases remaining between them. The germline gives CDR1 LGHNA, CDR2 YSLEER. The DNA of the CDR3 is TGCGCCAGCAGCCAAGCGGGAGGGGGCACTGAAGCTTTCTTT. This codes for CASSQAGGGTEAFF.

This clone has just one count. The chain combines TRBV5-1 with TRBJ2-7; D is uncertain. The CDR3 totals 11 residues. Trimming cost V 3 bases and J 4 bases, with 5 bases left between them. Per germline, CDR1 SGHRS and CDR2 YFSETQ. Here the CDR3 DNA reads TGCGCCAGCAGCTCAAGATACGAGCAGTACTTC. It specifies CASSSRYEQYF.

J is TRBJ2-5 and V is TRBV2; the D gene could be TRBD1 or TRBD2 (5 bases each). Germline CDR1 SNHLY, CDR2 FYNNEI. The CDR3 is 14 amino acids. Deletions cut 2 bases from V and 5 bases from J, with 12 bases between. The CDR3 sequence: CASSESVGTETQYF. The CDR3 DNA sequence: TGTGCCAGCAGTGAATCGGTGGGGACGGAGACCCAGTACTTC.

This chain links TRBV4-1 with TRBJ2-6; D might be TRBD2 (6 bases). The CDR3 spans 16 residues. Looked up from germline, CDR1 is MGHRA and CDR2 is YSYEKL. With 0 bases removed from V and 2 bases from J, the gap between germline ends came to 8 bases. The CDR3 loop is CASSQDGGAGANVLTF. DNA of the CDR3: TGCGCCAGCAGCCAAGACGGGGGAGCTGGGGCCAACGTCCTGACTTTC.

The CDR3 DNA is TGTGCCAGCAGTGAATCCGGGACTCATCAGCCCCAGCATTTT. Protein product: CASSESGTHQPQHF. V gene TRBV6-1 combines with J gene TRBJ1-5; D possibly corresponds to TRBD1 (5 bases). V was pared by 2 bases and J by 5 bases, with 10 bases between. The CDR3 covers 14 residues. CDR1 MNHNS and CDR2 SASEGT come from the germline V gene.